The 7 T cell receptor beta chains listed next were all sequenced from one sample in a study of T cells in localized non-small cell lung cancer. Generated by immunoSEQ multiplex PCR, the TCRdb table keeps only in-frame clones and is missing some. The repertoire holds around 50,000 clones, with about 88% as singletons. Sequenced material: PBMCs, taken before any cancer treatment. The receptors were gathered from a man aged 40 to 70 with stage II lung adenocarcinoma.

The chain recombines TRBV5-4 with TRBJ2-1; 12 positions match TRBD2. V trimming: 4 bases; J trimming: 5 bases; junction bases outside the gene matches: 1. The CDR3 has 14 amino acids. The V gene's germline CDR1 is SGHNT and CDR2 YYREEE (reference sequence). The chain's CDR3 is CASSRLAGDNEQFF. The CDR3 nucleotides are TGTGCCAGCAGCCGACTAGCGGGGGACAATGAGCAGTTCTTC.

The V gene is TRBV27, the J gene TRBJ2-3, with 9 bases matching TRBD2. V lost 5 bases, J lost 5 bases, and 11 bases stayed unmatched. The CDR3 consists of 16 residues. Germline values: CDR1 MNHEY, CDR2 SMNVEV (reference sequence). This chain's CDR3 is CASSLLGGGAVDTQYF. The CDR3 DNA is TGTGCCAGCAGTCTCCTTGGCGGGGGGGCGGTAGATACGCAGTATTTT.

The rearrangement joins TRBV4-1 to TRBJ2-2; D not certain. V gave up 4 bases and J gave up 0 bases, with 12 bases separating them. The length of the CDR3 is 16 residues. Germline CDR1 MGHRA, CDR2 YSYEKL. As DNA, the CDR3 is TGCGCCAGCAGCCTTTTCTCCTCTTCGAACACCGGGGAGCTGTTTTTT. Translating gives CASSLFSSSNTGELFF.

This clone appeared a few times. V and J are TRBV2 and TRBJ1-5, with D perhaps matching TRBD1 (6 bases). CDR1 and CDR2 from the germline V gene are SNHLY and FYNNEI. The CDR3 spans 18 residues. The V gene lost 3 bases and the J gene lost 1 base, with 19 bases spanning the gap. This CDR3 reads CASSDWGAGVGSNQPQHF. CDR3 nucleotide sequence: TGTGCCAGCAGTGATTGGGGGGCCGGGGTAGGAAGCAATCAGCCCCAGCATTTT. The complete variable domain, with remaining parts taken from reference TRBV2 and TRBJ1-5, reads EPEVTQTPSHQVTQMGQEVILRCVPISNHLYFYWYRQILGQKVEFLVSFYNNEISEKSEIFDDQFSVERPDGSNFTLKIRSTKLEDSAMYFCASSDWGAGVGSNQPQHFGDGTRLSIL.

The chain carries TRBV28 and TRBJ1-2; TRBD1 matches 8 bases. CDR1 is MDHEN, CDR2 SYDVKM, per germline. The CDR3 loop spans 15 amino acids. The J segment lost 0 bases and the V segment lost 2 bases, leaving 2 bases of the junction unmatched. The chain's CDR3 is CASSLPGGANYGYTF. CDR3 bases: TGTGCCAGCAGTTTACCAGGGGGCGCTAACTATGGCTACACCTTC.

The chain combines TRBV29-1 with TRBJ1-2; D possibly corresponds to TRBD1 (5 bases). This CDR3 has 12 residues. Looked up from germline, CDR1 is SQVTM and CDR2 is ANQGSEA. Trimming cost V 4 bases and J 3 bases, with 9 bases left between them. The CDR3 sequence is CSVVGEDYGYTF. DNA of the CDR3: TGCAGCGTTGTGGGGGAGGACTATGGCTACACCTTC.

This chain uses TRBV5-1 with TRBJ1-1, with 10 bases fitting TRBD1. This CDR3 is built from 17 residues. V shed 4 bases, J shed 1 base, and the junction held 10 bases outside the gene matches. Germline values: CDR1 SGHRS, CDR2 YFSETQ. CDR3 in DNA: TGCGCCAGCAGCCTGGAAAGACAGGGGGCTTGGAACACTGAAGCTTTCTTT. This sequence encodes CASSLERQGAWNTEAFF. Full variable domain (outside the CDR3, taken from reference TRBV5-1 and TRBJ1-1): KAGVTQTPRYLIKTRGQQVTLSCSPISGHRSVSWYQQTPGQGLQFLFEYFSETQRNKGNFPGRFSGRQFSNSRSEMNVSTLELGDSALYLCASSLERQGAWNTEAFFGQGTRLTVV.